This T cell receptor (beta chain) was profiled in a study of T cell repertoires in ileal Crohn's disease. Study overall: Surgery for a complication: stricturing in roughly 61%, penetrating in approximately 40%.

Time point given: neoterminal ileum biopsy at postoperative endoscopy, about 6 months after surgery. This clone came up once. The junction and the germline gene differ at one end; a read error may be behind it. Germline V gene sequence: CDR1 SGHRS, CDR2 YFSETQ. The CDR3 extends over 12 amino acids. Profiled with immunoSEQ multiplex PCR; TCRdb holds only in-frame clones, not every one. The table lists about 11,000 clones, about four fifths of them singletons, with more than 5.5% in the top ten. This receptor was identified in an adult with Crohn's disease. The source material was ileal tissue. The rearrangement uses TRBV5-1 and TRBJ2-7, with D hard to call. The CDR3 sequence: CASSLGPRRMIF. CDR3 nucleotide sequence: TGCGCCAGCAGCTTGGGTCCTAGAAGGATGATCTTC.